This entry features one T cell receptor beta chain sequence. This sample stems from a study of T cell changes during pregnancy in multiple sclerosis. CDR1 SGHRS and CDR2 YFSETQ come from the germline V gene. The CDR3 totals 15 residues. V gave up 0 bases and J gave up 3 bases, with 11 bases separating them. Some clones are missing from TCRdb's copy, which holds only in-frame ones; the method was immunoSEQ multiplex PCR. The profile shows 29,000 or so clones, around nine tenths of them singletons. The rearrangement joins TRBV5-1 to TRBJ2-3; perhaps TRBD2 as D (6 bases). The sequence was obtained from a female donor with multiple sclerosis, enrolled in a pregnancy study. The source material was CD4+ T cells from peripheral blood mononuclear cells, sampled in the first trimester of pregnancy. CDR3 protein: CASSLDGGYTDTQYF. The CDR3 nucleotides are TGCGCCAGCAGCTTGGACGGGGGTTATACAGATACGCAGTATTTT.